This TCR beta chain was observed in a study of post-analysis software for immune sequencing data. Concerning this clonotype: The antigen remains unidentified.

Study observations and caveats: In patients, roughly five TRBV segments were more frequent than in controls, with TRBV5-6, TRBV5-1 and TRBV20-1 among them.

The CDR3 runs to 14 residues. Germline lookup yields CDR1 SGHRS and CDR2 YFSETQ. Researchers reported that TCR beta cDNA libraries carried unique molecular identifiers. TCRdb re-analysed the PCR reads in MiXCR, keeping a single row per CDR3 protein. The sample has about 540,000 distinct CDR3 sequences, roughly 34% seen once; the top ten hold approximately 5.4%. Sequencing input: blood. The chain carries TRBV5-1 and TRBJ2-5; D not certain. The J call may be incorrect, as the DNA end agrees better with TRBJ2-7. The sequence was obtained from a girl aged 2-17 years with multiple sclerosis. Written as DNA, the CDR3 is TGCGCCAGCAGCGAAGTAGGTCCGCGGTACGAGCAGTACTTC. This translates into CASSEVGPRYEQYF.